This passage covers 26 T cell receptor beta chains from one sample sequenced in a study of blood T cell repertoires in COVID-19. Clones were sequenced by immunoSEQ multiplex PCR, and TCRdb holds only the in-frame ones, with some missing. The repertoire holds 250,000 or so clones, with more than 80% as singletons. The sequenced material came from PBMCs or T cells enriched from blood (not recorded which). The receptors derive from a woman aged 25 to 39 with acute COVID-19.

The chain couples TRBV6-2 or TRBV6-3 to TRBJ2-7, with no clear D. V was clipped by 0 bases and J by 3 bases, with 15 bases between them. The germline gives CDR1 MNHEY, CDR2 SVGEGT. This CDR3 comprises 16 residues. CDR3 amino acids: CASSYSDRSIYYEQYF. CDR3 DNA: TGTGCCAGCAGTTACTCAGATCGGAGTATCTACTACGAGCAGTACTTC.

J is TRBJ1-1 and V is TRBV28; 7 nucleotides match TRBD1. Germline V lookup: CDR1 MDHEN, CDR2 SYDVKM. This CDR3 region has 14 residues. After removal of 2 bases from V and 4 bases from J, the junction contained 4 bases not matched to a gene. The CDR3, as DNA: TGTGCCAGCAGTTTAACAGGGGTCGTCACTGAAGCTTTCTTT. It translates to CASSLTGVVTEAFF.

The chain links TRBV7-6 to TRBJ1-2; D unresolved. This CDR3 has 12 residues. Trimming left V 4 bases short and J 7 bases short, with 10 bases between. Germline values: CDR1 SGHVS, CDR2 FNYEAQ. CDR3 nucleotides: TGTGCCAGCAGCTCCAGCGGGTTTGGCTACACCTTC. This encodes CASSSSGFGYTF. The variable domain in full, with the rest retrieved from reference TRBV7-6 and TRBJ1-2, is GAGVSQSPRYKVTKRGQDVALRCDPISGHVSLYWYRQALGQGPEFLTYFNYEAQQDKSGLPNDRFSAERPEGSISTLTIQRTEQRDSAMYRCASSSSGFGYTFGSGTRLTVV.

This clone appeared a single time. This chain uses TRBV19 with TRBJ2-1, with 10 bases aligning to TRBD1. Germline CDR1 LNHDA, CDR2 SQIVND (reference sequence). The CDR3 has 15 residues. V lost 3 bases and J lost 9; bases outside the gene matches: 8. CDR3 DNA: TGTGCCAGTAGTATGGGGACAGGGGTTTCCGGTGAGCAGTTCTTC. Its translation: CASSMGTGVSGEQFF.

V gene TRBV28 combines with J gene TRBJ1-1; possible D gene TRBD1, 5 bases. The CDR3 loop spans 17 amino acids. Germline CDR1 is MDHEN and CDR2 is SYDVKM. Deletions cut 4 bases from V and 1 base from J, with 19 bases between. The CDR3 DNA sequence: TGTGCCAGCAGTTCTTTTCCGGGTCTTAGGGGGAACACTGAAGCTTTCTTT. Its translation: CASSSFPGLRGNTEAFF. The complete variable domain, with remaining parts taken from reference TRBV28 and TRBJ1-1, reads DVKVTQSSRYLVKRTGEKVFLECVQDMDHENMFWYRQDPGLGLRLIYFSYDVKMKEKGDIPEGYSVSREKKERFSLILESASTNQTSMYLCASSSFPGLRGNTEAFFGQGTRLTVV.

This rearrangement joins TRBV6-5 to TRBJ2-5; TRBD2 matches 7 bases. The V gene's germline CDR1 is MNHEY and CDR2 SVGAGI. There are 14 residues in the CDR3. Trimming at V came to 2 bases and at J to 1 base, leaving 1 base not matched to a gene. CDR3 coding DNA: TGTGCCAGCAGTTACCAGCGGGGCCAAGAGACCCAGTACTTC. Translated, it gives CASSYQRGQETQYF.

The chain links TRBV28 to TRBJ2-2; TRBD2 might be the D (6 bases). V was clipped by 4 bases and J by 0 bases, with 18 bases between them. This CDR3 has 18 residues. Germline values: CDR1 MDHEN, CDR2 SYDVKM. The DNA of the CDR3 is TGTGCCAGCAGTTCCTTCGGGACTTTTTCTTCGAACACCGGGGAGCTGTTTTTT. It encodes CASSSFGTFSSNTGELFF.

The chain employs TRBV19 and TRBJ1-5; TRBD1 agrees at 10 bases. The germline gives CDR1 LNHDA, CDR2 SQIVND (reference sequence). The J segment lost 3 bases and the V segment lost 2 bases, leaving 4 bases of the junction unmatched. This CDR3 has 16 residues. The CDR3 DNA is TGTGCCAGTAGTATATTCGGGACAGGGGCCAATCAGCCCCAGCATTTT. Its translation: CASSIFGTGANQPQHF.

V gene TRBV28 combines with J gene TRBJ2-1; possible D gene TRBD2, 5 bases. Trimming stripped 5 bases from V and 6 bases from J, with 17 bases between. The CDR3 runs to 15 residues. Germline loops: CDR1 MDHEN, CDR2 SYDVKM. The CDR3 sequence is CASSPDSEAGNEQFF. CDR3 DNA: TGTGCCAGCAGTCCGGACTCGGAGGCAGGCAATGAGCAGTTCTTC.

The chain links TRBV5-1 to TRBJ2-7, with 8 bases lining up with TRBD1. The CDR3 consists of 12 residues. The ends lost 2 bases at V and 6 bases at J; junction bases unmatched: 1. Germline V lookup: CDR1 SGHRS, CDR2 YFSETQ. The CDR3 protein is CASSLQGGEQYF. The CDR3 bases are TGCGCCAGCAGCTTACAGGGGGGCGAGCAGTACTTC.

This chain joins TRBV2 and TRBJ1-1, with D uncertain. Trimming stripped 5 bases from V and 0 bases from J, with 7 bases between. Per germline, CDR1 SNHLY and CDR2 FYNNEI. CDR3 length: 13 amino acids. The CDR3 is CASSPRMNTEAFF. The CDR3 nucleotides read TGTGCCAGCAGTCCGAGAATGAACACTGAAGCTTTCTTT.

The chain is built from TRBV7-2 and TRBJ2-3; 9 positions match TRBD2. The CDR3 is made up of 16 amino acids. V lost 3 bases to trimming and J lost 0 bases; unmatched junction nucleotides: 4. Germline V CDR1 and CDR2: SGHTA, FQGNSA. CDR3 region: CASSFSSGISTDTQYF. DNA for the CDR3: TGTGCCAGCAGCTTTTCTAGCGGGATCAGCACAGATACGCAGTATTTT.

This chain links TRBV11-2 with TRBJ2-7; 10 bases line up with TRBD2. The ends lost 1 base at V and 5 bases at J; junction bases unmatched: 5. Per germline, CDR1 SGHAT and CDR2 FQNNGV. The CDR3 covers 15 residues. CDR3 sequence reads: CASSLGGLAWDEQYF. The CDR3 nucleotides are TGTGCCAGCAGCTTAGGGGGACTAGCGTGGGACGAGCAGTACTTC.

This clone was picked up one time. The chain combines TRBV30 with TRBJ2-3; 8 nucleotides match TRBD2. The germline V gene has CDR1 GTSNPN and CDR2 SVGIG (reference sequence). V shed 4 bases, J shed 6 bases, and the junction held 9 bases outside the gene matches. The CDR3 length is 14 residues. CDR3 loop: CAWTAGGGRDTQYF. The CDR3 nucleotides read TGTGCCTGGACCGCAGGCGGGGGGCGGGATACGCAGTATTTT.

V gene TRBV12-3 or TRBV12-4 combines with J gene TRBJ2-1; D unclear. Trimming pared 0 bases from V and 7 bases from J, leaving 7 bases between. This CDR3 spans 13 amino acids. The CDR3 protein is CASSLASRNEQFF. The DNA for the CDR3 is TGTGCCAGCAGTTTAGCGTCTAGAAATGAGCAGTTCTTC.

V is TRBV11-2 and J is TRBJ2-4; the match to TRBD2 covers 13 bases. The CDR3 contains 15 residues. V dropped 5 bases and J dropped 5; count of bases not matched to a gene: 3. Germline V gene lookup returns CDR1 SGHAT and CDR2 FQNNGV. CDR3 sequence (DNA): TGTGCCAGCAGCCCGGGACTAGCGGGACAAAACATTCAGTACTTC. This sequence encodes CASSPGLAGQNIQYF.

Worth noting for this clone: Mismatch with germline at one junction end may stem from a read error. This rearrangement joins TRBV6-1 to TRBJ2-4; 7 positions agree with TRBD2. Germline V gives CDR1 MNHNS, CDR2 SASEGT. The CDR3 runs 17 residues. Here the CDR3 reads CASREGVLATTKNIQYF. CDR3 bases: TGTGCCAGCAGGGAAGGTGTACTAGCGACGACCAAAAACATTCAGTACTTC.

V is TRBV27 and J is TRBJ2-7; D is possibly TRBD2 (6 bases). The CDR3 is 15 residues long. Looked up from germline, CDR1 is MNHEY and CDR2 is SMNVEV (reference sequence). V gave up 11 bases and J gave up 5 bases, with 25 bases separating them. CDR3 in DNA: TGTGCCGGAGATTCTTCGGGACTCATTTGCCACGAGCAGTACTTC. Protein: CAGDSSGLICHEQYF.

This clone was seen once. The J gene is TRBJ2-2, the V gene TRBV5-1; D call uncertain. From germline, CDR1 is SGHRS and CDR2 YFSETQ. Deletions cut 2 bases from V and 0 bases from J, with 11 bases between. The CDR3 has 16 amino acids. The DNA for the CDR3 is TGCGCCAGCAGCTTATCCGGCCTAGCGAACACCGGGGAGCTGTTTTTT. This gives the protein CASSLSGLANTGELFF.

The chain couples TRBV5-1 to TRBJ1-3; D ambiguous. Trimming took 4 bases from V and 0 from J, leaving 14 bases between them. The CDR3 sequence is 16 residues long. The germline V gene encodes CDR1 SGHRS and CDR2 YFSETQ. The CDR3 coding sequence is TGCGCCAGCAGCCTCGGCCCAGCGACCTCTGGAAACACCATATATTTT. It yields the protein CASSLGPATSGNTIYF.

The genes are TRBV4-2 and TRBJ2-1, with 9 bases lining up with TRBD2. Per germline, CDR1 LGHNA and CDR2 YNFKEQ. The CDR3 runs to 15 residues. Trimming took 4 bases from V and 5 from J; bases not matched to a gene: 6. CDR3 region: CASSPTSGSDNEQFF. Written as DNA, the CDR3 is TGTGCCAGCAGCCCTACTAGCGGGTCAGACAATGAGCAGTTCTTC.

This clone was counted a single time. J is TRBJ2-5 and V is TRBV18; 7 bases are shared with TRBD1. CDR1 and CDR2 (germline): KGHSH, LQKENI. This CDR3 spans 15 amino acids. The V and J ends lost 2 bases and 9 bases, in that order; junction bases with no gene match: 12. The CDR3 bases are TGTGCCAGCTCACCAACCGAAACAGGTCAGGGGGCCCAGTACTTC. As protein: CASSPTETGQGAQYF.

The chain carries TRBV27 and TRBJ1-2; 7 bases are shared with TRBD1. The CDR3 covers 16 residues. Trimming at V came to 5 bases and at J to 2 bases, leaving 11 bases not matched to a gene. Germline V gene data show CDR1 as MNHEY and CDR2 as SMNVEV (reference sequence). The DNA for the CDR3 is TGTGCCAGCAGTCTGATCGCCCAGGGGGGAAACTATGGCTACACCTTC. The encoded protein is CASSLIAQGGNYGYTF.

This chain connects TRBV2 to TRBJ1-4, with no clear D. The CDR3 is 16 amino acids. Germline V lookup: CDR1 SNHLY, CDR2 FYNNEI. V dropped 4 bases and J dropped 8 bases, with 20 bases sitting between them. The CDR3 spells CASSGFLGAHKEKLFF. The CDR3 DNA reads as TGTGCCAGCAGTGGATTTTTGGGAGCCCATAAGGAAAAACTGTTTTTT.

This chain connects TRBV28 to TRBJ2-1; D is perhaps TRBD1 (5 bases). Trimming took 4 bases from V and 6 from J, leaving 16 bases between them. Per germline, CDR1 MDHEN and CDR2 SYDVKM. CDR3 length: 15 residues. In nucleotides, the CDR3 is TGTGCCAGCAGTTCGGCGCAAGGGGCTTTCAATGAGCAGTTCTTC. It codes for CASSSAQGAFNEQFF.

The CDR3 loop reads CARNRVSEKLFF. The CDR3 DNA is TGTGCCAGAAACAGGGTGAGCGAAAAACTGTTTTTT. The chain employs TRBV5-3 and TRBJ1-4, with TRBD1 as a possible D gene (6 bases). TRBV5-3 is an ORF, and what it does is uncertain. This CDR3 is built from 12 residues. V was clipped by 6 bases and J by 8 bases, with 11 bases between them.